This T cell receptor (beta chain) appears in the sequencing data of a study of blood T cell repertoires in COVID-19. Study-level information: PBMCs, B-cell-depleted T cells, or T cells were the source of the cDNA or gDNA that made up the material.

V was shortened by 5 bases and J by 3 bases, with 14 bases between the two germline ends. Germline V gives CDR1 SEHNR, CDR2 FQNEAQ (reference sequence). CDR3 size: 14 residues. TCRdb's copy holds only in-frame clones and misses some; the assay was immunoSEQ multiplex PCR. The table records tens of thousands of clones, 85% to 90% of them present only once. The receptor was isolated from a man in his 70s with active or convalescent COVID-19. This sequence joins TRBV7-9 and TRBJ2-7; D perhaps matches TRBD1 (6 bases). Sequencing was done on a sample of peripheral blood. CDR3 in DNA: TGTGCCAGCAGCAGCGACAGGTGGGACTACGAGCAGTACTTC. This gives the protein CASSSDRWDYEQYF.